This TCR beta chain stems from a study of shared clonotypes between healthy human individuals. Study overall: The composition of the donors was a couple of women and three men aged 18 to 49.

TCRdb keeps only in-frame clones here, not all; method: immunoSEQ multiplex PCR. Found here are more than 2,000,000 clones, about 92% of them singletons; the top ten hold approximately 0.4%. This receptor was obtained from a young man in good health. Some clones in this sample may be carry-over from other donors' samples. Sequenced material: naive CD4+ T cells from PBMCs. Subset in this sample: CD45RA+ positively selected.

The CDR3 bases are TGTGCCAGCAGTGAAGAGGTGGAGGATGAGCAGTTCTTC. Protein product: CASSEEVEDEQFF. The chain uses TRBV2 and TRBJ2-1, with TRBD2 as a possible D gene (5 bases). Germline V gives CDR1 SNHLY, CDR2 FYNNEI. Deletions cut 1 base from V and 8 bases from J, with 9 bases between. The CDR3 sequence is 13 residues long.